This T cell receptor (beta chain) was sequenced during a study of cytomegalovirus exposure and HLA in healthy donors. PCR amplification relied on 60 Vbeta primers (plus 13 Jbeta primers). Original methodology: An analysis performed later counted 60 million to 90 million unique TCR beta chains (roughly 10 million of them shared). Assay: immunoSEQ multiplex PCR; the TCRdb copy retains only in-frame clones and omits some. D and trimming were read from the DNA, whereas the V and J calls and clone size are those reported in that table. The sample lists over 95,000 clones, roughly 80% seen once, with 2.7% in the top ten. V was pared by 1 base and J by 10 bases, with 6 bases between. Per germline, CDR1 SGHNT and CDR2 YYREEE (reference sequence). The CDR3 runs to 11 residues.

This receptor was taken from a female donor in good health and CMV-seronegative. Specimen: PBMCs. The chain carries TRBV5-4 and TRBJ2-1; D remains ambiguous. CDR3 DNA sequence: TGTGCCAGCAGCTTGCGTAAAGAGCAGTTCTTC. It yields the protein CASSLRKEQFF. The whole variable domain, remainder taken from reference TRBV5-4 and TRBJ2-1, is ETGVTQSPTHLIKTRGQQVTLRCSSQSGHNTVSWYQQALGQGPQFIFQYYREEENGRGNFPPRFSGLQFPNYSSELNVNALELDDSALYLCASSLRKEQFFGPGTRLTVL.